This T cell receptor (beta chain) appears in the sequencing data of a study of cytomegalovirus exposure and HLA in healthy donors. The approximately 120-subject validation cohort, separate from the approximately 670-subject first cohort, included the donors. The germline V gene encodes CDR1 SNHLY and CDR2 FYNNEI. V was pared by 2 bases and J by 0 bases, with 9 bases between. The CDR3 length is 15 residues. As to this clone: Its antigen remains unidentified.

Broader study findings: Cytomegalovirus-associated TCR beta chains were listed, numbering some 170.

Produced via immunoSEQ multiplex PCR; TCRdb's table is partial and in-frame only. The sample has under 300,000 clones; 90% are singletons. The sequencing sample was made of PBMCs. V and J are TRBV2 and TRBJ2-3; tentative D call: TRBD2 (5 bases). The TCR was taken from a woman under 30 in good health and CMV-seronegative. CDR3 in amino acids: CASSEREGSTDTQYF. CDR3 nucleotide sequence: TGTGCCAGCAGTGAACGGGAAGGGAGCACAGATACGCAGTATTTT.